Sequencing of this T cell receptor (beta chain) was carried out in a study of T cell responses to AZD1222 COVID-19 vaccine. Data came from immunoSEQ multiplex PCR; TCRdb stores just in-frame clones and leaves some out. The sample lists about 100,000 clones; about 90% were seen once. In germline, CDR1 is SGHNT, CDR2 YYREEE (reference sequence). The V gene lost 2 bases and the J gene lost 0 bases, with 12 bases spanning the gap. The CDR3 is made up of 16 amino acids. The TCR was taken from an adult in good health. The chain employs TRBV5-4 and TRBJ2-4, with TRBD1 as a possible D gene (5 bases). This specimen consisted of peripheral blood, obtained on day 0 of AZD1222 vaccination. The CDR3 DNA is TGTGCCAGCAGCTTCAGGGCACCCCTAGCCAAAAACATTCAGTACTTC. Protein: CASSFRAPLAKNIQYF.